Listed below are T cell receptor beta chains from one sample, sequenced in a study of response to subunit inactivated influenza vaccine. MiXCR was run by TCRdb on the RT-PCR reads, yielding one entry per CDR3 protein. The table has hundreds of thousands of distinct CDR3 sequences, 7.5% to 8.5% seen once. The sample here was PBMCs from blood, taken roughly 24 months after vaccination. The receptors here all came from a man aged 45 to 70 who received an inactivated influenza vaccine. The CDR3 runs from the conserved cysteine through the conserved F or W. D genes are given only for firm matches. Clone size is not always given. Where it is, it says once, few, many or a class for expanded clones.

J: TRBJ1-5
size: few
V: TRBV7-2
D: NA
DNA: TGTGCCAGCAGTTGGGGGAACAGGGCCGGCAATCAGCCCCAGCATTTT
CDR3: CASSWGNRAGNQPQHF

J: TRBJ2-7
size: many
V: TRBV7-2
D: NA
DNA: TGTGCCAGCAGGTCAACACCTTACGAGCAGTACTTC
CDR3: CASRSTPYEQYF

J: TRBJ2-5
size: NA
V: TRBV11-2
D: NA
DNA: TGTGCCAGCAGCTTTAGTCCGGCTGACCGAGAGACCCAGTACTTC
CDR3: CASSFSPADRETQYF

J: TRBJ1-5
size: few
V: TRBV15
D: NA
DNA: TGTGCCACCAGTTTGGATGTGAGCAATCAGCCCCAGCATTTT
CDR3: CATSLDVSNQPQHF

J: TRBJ2-2
size: NA
V: TRBV4-3
D: NA
DNA: TGCGCCAGCAGCCAAGAAGCTGGACAGAGTAACACCGGGGAGCTGTTTTTT
CDR3: CASSQEAGQSNTGELFF

J: TRBJ1-1
size: many
V: TRBV15
D: NA
DNA: TGTGCCACCAGCAGACCAGACACTGAAGCTTTCTTT
CDR3: CATSRPDTEAFF

J: TRBJ2-3
size: many
V: TRBV5-5
D: TRBD1
DNA: TGTGCCAGCAGTCCGGGACAGGGTAACACAGATACGCAGTATTTT
CDR3: CASSPGQGNTDTQYF

J: TRBJ2-5
size: many
V: TRBV15
D: TRBD2
DNA: TGTGCCACCGGGCTAGCGGGGGGATCGGAGACCCAGTACTTC
CDR3: CATGLAGGSETQYF

J: TRBJ2-7
size: few
V: TRBV7-2
D: TRBD2
DNA: TGTGCCAGCAGCTCAAGGACTAGCGGGCCCTCCTACGAGCAGTACTTC
CDR3: CASSSRTSGPSYEQYF

J: TRBJ2-5
size: NA
V: TRBV18
D: TRBD1
DNA: TGTGCCAGCGGACAGGGCGAGGAGACCCAGTACTTC
CDR3: CASGQGEETQYF

J: TRBJ2-3
size: few
V: TRBV5-1
D: NA
DNA: TGCGCCAGCAGCAGAATTTCGGGAGTAGATACGCAGTATTTT
CDR3: CASSRISGVDTQYF

J: TRBJ2-7
size: few
V: TRBV15
D: TRBD2
DNA: TGTGCCACCAGCAGAGATCGGTTCGCCGGGAGGGCCCACGAGCAGTACTTC
CDR3: CATSRDRFAGRAHEQYF

J: TRBJ1-1
size: many
V: TRBV20-1
D: NA
DNA: TGCAGTGCTAGAGGGGGACTGGGCCCGAACACTGAAGCTTTCTTT
CDR3: CSARGGLGPNTEAFF

J: TRBJ2-3
size: NA
V: TRBV4-2
D: TRBD2
DNA: TGTGCCAGCAGCCAAGATACCCTAGCGGGAGGGAGCACAGATACGCAGTATTTT
CDR3: CASSQDTLAGGSTDTQYF

J: TRBJ1-2
size: few
V: TRBV6-1
D: NA
DNA: TGTGCCAGCAGTGGCGGGACGCTCAACAGGGGCTACACCTTC
CDR3: CASSGGTLNRGYTF

J: TRBJ1-2
size: few
V: TRBV6-5
D: NA
DNA: TGTGCCAGCAGTTCCGCGGCTGGCTACACCTTC
CDR3: CASSSAAGYTF

J: TRBJ2-4
size: NA
V: TRBV18
D: NA
DNA: TGTGCCAGCTCACCATCCCAGGGAGCCAAAAACATTCAGTACTTC
CDR3: CASSPSQGAKNIQYF

J: TRBJ2-5
size: NA
V: TRBV6-2/TRBV6-3
D: NA
DNA: TGTGCCAGCAGAGCCCGGGACTCGGCGAGGGACCAGTACTTC
CDR3: CASRARDSARDQYF

J: TRBJ2-1
size: NA
V: TRBV6-1
D: NA
DNA: TGTGCCAGCAGTAAGGAGACTAGCAATGAGCAGTTCTTC
CDR3: CASSKETSNEQFF

J: TRBJ2-5
size: NA
V: TRBV2
D: TRBD2
DNA: TGTGCCAGCTTGGGGGGGTCTCTTGGGACCCAGTACTTC
CDR3: CASLGGSLGTQYF

J: TRBJ2-7
size: few
V: TRBV7-9
D: NA
DNA: TGTGCCAGCAGCTTAGGCCTAGAATACGAGCAGTACTTC
CDR3: CASSLGLEYEQYF

J: TRBJ2-3
size: once
V: TRBV27
D: TRBD2
DNA: TGTGCCAGCAGAAAGGGACTAGCGGGAGATACGCAGTATTTT
CDR3: CASRKGLAGDTQYF

J: TRBJ1-5
size: NA
V: TRBV3-1
D: NA
DNA: TGTGCCAGCAGCCAAGAAACAGATCGCCAGCCCCAGCATTTT
CDR3: CASSQETDRQPQHF